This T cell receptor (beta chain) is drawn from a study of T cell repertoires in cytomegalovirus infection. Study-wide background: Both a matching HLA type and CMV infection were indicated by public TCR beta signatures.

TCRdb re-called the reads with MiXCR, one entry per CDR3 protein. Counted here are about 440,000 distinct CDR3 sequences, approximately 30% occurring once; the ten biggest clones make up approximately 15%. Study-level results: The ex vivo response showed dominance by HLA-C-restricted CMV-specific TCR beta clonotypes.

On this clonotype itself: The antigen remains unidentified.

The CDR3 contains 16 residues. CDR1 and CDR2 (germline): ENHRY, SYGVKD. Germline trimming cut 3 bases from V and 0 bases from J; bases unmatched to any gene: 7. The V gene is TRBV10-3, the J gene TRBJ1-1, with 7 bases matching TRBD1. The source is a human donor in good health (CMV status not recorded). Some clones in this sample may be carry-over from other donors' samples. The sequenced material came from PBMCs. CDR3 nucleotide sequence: TGTGCCATCAGTGAAAGGGACAGCCTCATGAACACTGAAGCTTTCTTT. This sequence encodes CAISERDSLMNTEAFF.